What follows are 14 T cell receptor beta chains derived from one specimen sequenced in a study of PD-L1 blockade in urothelial cancer. Sample time point: pretreatment peripheral blood. Libraries were prepared by immunoSEQ multiplex PCR; TCRdb keeps only in-frame clonotypes and omits some of them. Here the sample spans under 95,000 clones, about 85% being singletons. The sample was PBMCs, taken around atezolizumab (anti-PD-L1) treatment. These receptors came from a man in his 60s with urothelial cancer.

This chain connects TRBV15 to TRBJ1-1; TRBD1 agrees at 7 bases. CDR3 size: 15 residues. Germline CDR1 is LNHNV and CDR2 is YYDKDF (reference sequence). The V segment lost 1 base and the J segment 3 bases; nucleotides outside the gene matches: 5. The CDR3 reads CATSRGDSGDTEAFF. CDR3 DNA sequence: TGTGCCACCAGCAGAGGGGACAGCGGTGACACTGAAGCTTTCTTT.

The chain employs TRBV5-1 and TRBJ2-6, with D possibly TRBD1 on 7 matching bases. V was clipped by 0 bases and J by 4 bases, with 17 bases between them. Per germline, CDR1 SGHRS and CDR2 YFSETQ. The CDR3 extends over 18 amino acids. The CDR3 reads CASSLEARGAAGANVLTF. The CDR3 bases are TGCGCCAGCAGCTTGGAGGCCAGGGGGGCCGCGGGGGCCAACGTCCTGACTTTC.

The chain employs TRBV2 and TRBJ1-3; 9 bases map to TRBD1. Per the germline V gene, CDR1 is SNHLY and CDR2 is FYNNEI. The CDR3 spans 18 residues. The J segment lost 0 bases and the V segment lost 5 bases, leaving 11 bases of the junction unmatched. The CDR3 region is CASSRTGTGNSSGNTIYF. As DNA, the CDR3 is TGTGCCAGCAGTCGAACCGGGACAGGGAATTCCTCTGGAAACACCATATATTTT. The variable domain in full, with the rest retrieved from reference TRBV2 and TRBJ1-3, is EPEVTQTPSHQVTQMGQEVILRCVPISNHLYFYWYRQILGQKVEFLVSFYNNEISEKSEIFDDQFSVERPDGSNFTLKIRSTKLEDSAMYFCASSRTGTGNSSGNTIYFGEGSWLTVV.

J is TRBJ2-2 and V is TRBV4-1, with D maybe TRBD2 (5 bases). Germline V gene lookup returns CDR1 MGHRA and CDR2 YSYEKL. V gave up 1 base and J gave up 0 bases, with 9 bases separating them. The CDR3 consists of 16 residues. The CDR3 DNA reads TGCGCCAGCAGCCAAGGGGTAGCGACGAACACCGGGGAGCTGTTTTTT. Translating it yields CASSQGVATNTGELFF.

This chain uses TRBV30 with TRBJ2-3, with TRBD1 matching 7 bases. The CDR3 loop spans 15 amino acids. The germline CDR1 and CDR2 sequences are GTSNPN and SVGIG (reference sequence). J gave up 2 bases and V 0 bases, and 5 bases lay outside the gene matches. This CDR3 reads CAWSVRRGNTDTQYF. DNA of the CDR3: TGTGCCTGGAGTGTACGCAGGGGGAACACAGATACGCAGTATTTT.

The chain combines TRBV5-1 with TRBJ2-1; 9 bases line up with TRBD2. The ends lost 2 bases at V and 3 bases at J; junction bases unmatched: 6. Germline loops: CDR1 SGHRS, CDR2 YFSETQ. This CDR3 region has 16 residues. The CDR3 reads CASSFIAGVGYNEQFF. CDR3 nucleotides: TGCGCCAGCAGCTTCATAGCGGGAGTGGGCTACAATGAGCAGTTCTTC.

The rearrangement links TRBV7-6 to TRBJ2-7; 9 bases align to TRBD1. After removal of 1 base from V and 3 bases from J, the junction contained 7 bases not matched to a gene. CDR3 size: 16 residues. From germline, CDR1 is SGHVS and CDR2 FNYEAQ. The CDR3: CASSLVGRQGGYEQYF. Here the CDR3 DNA reads TGTGCCAGCAGCTTAGTAGGGAGACAGGGGGGCTACGAGCAGTACTTC.

The V gene is TRBV9, the J gene TRBJ1-1; possibly TRBD1 for D (5 bases). CDR3 length equals 12 residues. CDR1 is SGDLS, CDR2 YYNGEE, per germline. V lost 2 bases, J lost 11 bases, and 13 bases lay in between. The DNA for the CDR3 is TGTGCCAGCAGCGTTATGGGCAGGGATGCTTTCTTT. Encoded protein: CASSVMGRDAFF.

The J gene is TRBJ2-1, the V gene TRBV19, with a weak D call TRBD1 (6 bases). The ends were cut back, 4 bases at V and 5 bases at J, with 9 bases in the middle. CDR1 LNHDA and CDR2 SQIVND come from the germline V gene (reference sequence). This CDR3 has 13 amino acids. This CDR3 reads CASSRTANNEQFF. The DNA of the CDR3 is TGTGCCAGTAGTAGGACAGCGAACAATGAGCAGTTCTTC.

V and J are TRBV2 and TRBJ2-7; D unresolved. Germline loops: CDR1 SNHLY, CDR2 FYNNEI. The V end was cut by 1 base, the J end by 0 bases, with 4 bases between. This CDR3 is 13 amino acids long. CDR3 DNA: TGTGCCAGCAGTGAAGGCAGCTCCTACGAGCAGTACTTC. Amino acids: CASSEGSSYEQYF. Using reference TRBV2 and TRBJ2-7 for the parts outside the CDR3, the full variable domain is EPEVTQTPSHQVTQMGQEVILRCVPISNHLYFYWYRQILGQKVEFLVSFYNNEISEKSEIFDDQFSVERPDGSNFTLKIRSTKLEDSAMYFCASSEGSSYEQYFGPGTRLTVT.

The chain employs TRBV5-4 and TRBJ1-2; D gene ambiguous. Trimming took off 3 bases at V and 1 base at J, with 10 bases between the two ends. Germline assignment: CDR1 SGHNT and CDR2 YYREEE (reference sequence). The CDR3 loop spans 14 amino acids. CDR3 amino acids: CASSSSGSNYGYTF. Here the CDR3 DNA reads TGTGCCAGCAGCTCTTCGGGAAGTAACTATGGCTACACCTTC.

The sample holds one count of this clone. The chain couples TRBV28 to TRBJ1-2; no reliable D call. The ends were cut back, 6 bases at V and 5 bases at J, with 16 bases in the middle. Germline CDR1 reads MDHEN; CDR2 reads SYDVKM. CDR3 length equals 14 residues. The CDR3 is CASSPGGLVYGYTF. The CDR3 DNA sequence: TGTGCCAGCAGCCCCGGCGGGCTGGTGTATGGCTACACCTTC.

As DNA, the CDR3 is TGTGCCAGCAGCGAATCCCCGGGACAGGGACCCACCCACGAGCAGTACTTC. Amino acids: CASSESPGQGPTHEQYF. The chain combines TRBV5-4 with TRBJ2-7; 9 bases agree with TRBD1. CDR3 length: 17 residues. Germline V CDR1 and CDR2: SGHNT, YYREEE (reference sequence). Trimming cost V 4 bases and J 5 bases; bases outside gene matches: 16.

The chain employs TRBV11-3 and TRBJ2-1, with 9 bases fitting TRBD2. CDR1 and CDR2 (germline): SGHNT, YENEEA. CDR3 length: 15 residues. With 1 base clipped from V and 9 bases from J, the junction kept 7 bases outside the gene matches. The DNA for the CDR3 is TGTGCCAGCAGCTTAGGGCTAGCGGGATGGGGTGAGCAGTTCTTC. Translated: CASSLGLAGWGEQFF.